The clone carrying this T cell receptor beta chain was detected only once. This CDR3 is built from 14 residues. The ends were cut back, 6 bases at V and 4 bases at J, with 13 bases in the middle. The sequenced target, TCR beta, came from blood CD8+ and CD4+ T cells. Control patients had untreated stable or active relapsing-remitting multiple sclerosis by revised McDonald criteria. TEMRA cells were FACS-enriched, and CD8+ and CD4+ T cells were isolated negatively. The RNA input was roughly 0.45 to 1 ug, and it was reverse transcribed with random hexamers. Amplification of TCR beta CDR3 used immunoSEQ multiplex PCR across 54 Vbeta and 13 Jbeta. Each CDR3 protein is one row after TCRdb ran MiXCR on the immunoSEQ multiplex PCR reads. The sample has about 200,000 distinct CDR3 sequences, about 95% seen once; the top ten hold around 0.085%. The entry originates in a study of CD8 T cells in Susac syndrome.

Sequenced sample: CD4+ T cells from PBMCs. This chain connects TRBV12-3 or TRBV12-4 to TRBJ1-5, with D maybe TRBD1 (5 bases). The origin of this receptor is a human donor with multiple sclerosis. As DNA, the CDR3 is TGTGCCAGCAGCAGAGACAGCCTTAATCAGCCCCAGCATTTT. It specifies CASSRDSLNQPQHF.